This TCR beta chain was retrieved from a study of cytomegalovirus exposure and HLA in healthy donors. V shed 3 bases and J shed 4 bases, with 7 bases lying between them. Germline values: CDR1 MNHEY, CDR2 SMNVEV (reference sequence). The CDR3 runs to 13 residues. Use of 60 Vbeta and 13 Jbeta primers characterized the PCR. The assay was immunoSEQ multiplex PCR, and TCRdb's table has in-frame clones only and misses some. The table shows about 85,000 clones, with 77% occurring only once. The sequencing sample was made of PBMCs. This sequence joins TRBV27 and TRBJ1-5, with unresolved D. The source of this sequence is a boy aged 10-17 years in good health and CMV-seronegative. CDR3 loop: CASSFSGNQPQHF. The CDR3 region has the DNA TGTGCCAGCAGTTTTTCGGGGAATCAGCCCCAGCATTTT.